This TCR beta chain originates from a study of cytomegalovirus exposure and HLA in healthy donors. Study-level findings and limits: It has been reported that TCR beta sequences accurately predicted the HLA-A and HLA-B alleles of most subjects. TRBV6-2, TRBV6-3 and some other V segments were excluded as indistinguishable. In vitro work confirmed that a few CMV-associated chains recognize CMV antigens. Per a prior analysis, the majority of TCR beta V segments were productive roughly 87% or roughly 30% of the time.

This clone occurred a few times. As yet, its antigen is unknown. The CDR3 loop spans 16 amino acids. CDR1 and CDR2 (germline): WNHNN, SYGVQD (reference sequence). Trimming removed 3 bases from V and 3 bases from J; junction bases left unmatched: 4. Amplification used 60 Vbeta primers and 13 Jbeta primers. Data came from immunoSEQ multiplex PCR; TCRdb stores just in-frame clones and leaves some out. The repertoire holds approximately 97,000 clones, 63% seen once, with 4.5% to 5% in the top ten. This chain links TRBV10-1 with TRBJ2-3, with 12 bases that match TRBD2. The specimen sequenced was PBMCs. This TCR came from a human donor in good health. The CDR3 DNA sequence: TGCGCCAGCAGTGAATTGACTAGCGGGAGAACAGATACGCAGTATTTT. This encodes CASSELTSGRTDTQYF.